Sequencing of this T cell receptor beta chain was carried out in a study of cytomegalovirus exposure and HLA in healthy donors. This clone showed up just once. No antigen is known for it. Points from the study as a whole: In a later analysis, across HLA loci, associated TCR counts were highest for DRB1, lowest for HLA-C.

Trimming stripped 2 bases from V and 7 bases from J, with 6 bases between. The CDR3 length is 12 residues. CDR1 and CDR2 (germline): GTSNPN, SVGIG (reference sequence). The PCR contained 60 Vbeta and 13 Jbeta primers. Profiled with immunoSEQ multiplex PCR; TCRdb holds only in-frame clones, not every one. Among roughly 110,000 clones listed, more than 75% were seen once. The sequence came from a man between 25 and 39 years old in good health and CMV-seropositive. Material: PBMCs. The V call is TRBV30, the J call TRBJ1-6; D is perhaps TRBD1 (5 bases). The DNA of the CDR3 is TGTGCCTGGAGTCCAGGGAATTCACCCCTCCACTTT. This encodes CAWSPGNSPLHF.